Listed here are 2 T cell receptor beta chains from one sample, sequenced in a study of T cell repertoires in cytomegalovirus infection. TCRdb reprocessed the reads via MiXCR and lists one record per CDR3 protein. The sample lists 300,000 to 400,000 distinct CDR3 sequences; 15% to 20% were seen once. Material for sequencing was PBMCs. All receptors come from a human donor in good health (CMV status not recorded). Some clones in this sample may be carry-over from other donors' samples.

The rearrangement links TRBV6-6 to TRBJ1-4, with D unresolved. The CDR3 is 12 residues long. CDR1 and CDR2 from the germline V gene are MNHNY and SVGAGI (reference sequence). Between the trimmed V and J ends, which lost 6 bases and 8 bases, there was a span of 10 bases. CDR3 bases: TGTGCCAGCAGGGAGGGAGACGAAAAACTGTTTTTT. Its translation: CASREGDEKLFF.

The chain couples TRBV24-1 to TRBJ2-3; 7 positions match TRBD1. CDR1 and CDR2 (germline): KGHDR, SFDVKD. The CDR3 loop spans 13 amino acids. After removal of 10 bases from V and 0 bases from J, the junction contained 3 bases not matched to a gene. This CDR3 is CATQGPSTDTQYF. The DNA for the CDR3 is TGTGCCACACAGGGGCCTAGCACAGATACGCAGTATTTT.